What follows are 30 T cell receptor beta chains derived from one specimen sequenced in a study of CD8+ T cells in alopecia areata (dated by TCRdb to 2016 to 2019). Read against the paper, the sample's time point label means: less than 30 weeks on oral tofacitinib. The sample's treatment or condition label, in plain terms: oral pan-JAK inhibitor, 5-10 mg twice daily. Libraries were made using the immunoSEQ multiplex PCR assay. To provide template for TCR sequencing, every sample had RNA extracted and reverse transcribed into cDNA. As stored in TCRdb, this immuneACCESS dataset retains in-frame rearrangements with V and J assigned. A fraction of the clones does not appear; measured against another copy, unresolved V genes explain less than half of the discrepancy, and the remainder lacks a known reason. Counted in this sample were around 180,000 clones; approximately 61% of them appeared once. The top ten clonotypes cover approximately 0.97% of the sample.

This specimen was CD4+ T cells sorted from blood, taken at week 24, from a patient treated with tofacitinib. Receptors originate from a human donor with alopecia areata.

J is TRBJ1-6 and V is TRBV7-9, with D perhaps matching TRBD1 (5 bases). The germline gives CDR1 SEHNR, CDR2 FQNEAQ (reference sequence). CDR3 size: 18 residues. Trimming removed 5 bases at V and 0 bases at J, with 17 bases between. CDR3 in amino acids: CASSPDSNPSSYNSPLHF. In DNA form, the CDR3 reads TGTGCCAGCAGCCCTGACAGCAACCCGAGCTCCTATAATTCACCCCTCCACTTT.

This clone has at least ten counts. J is TRBJ1-6 and V is TRBV30; D may be TRBD1 (5 bases). This CDR3 has 13 residues. V lost 8 bases, J lost 9 bases, and 17 bases lay in between. Looked up from germline, CDR1 is GTSNPN and CDR2 is SVGIG (reference sequence). The CDR3 sequence is CASSRDRGSPLHF. DNA for the CDR3: TGTGCCAGCTCCCGGGACCGCGGTTCACCCCTCCACTTT.

This clone was observed a few times. V is TRBV7-6 and J is TRBJ1-5; no firm D call. CDR1 and CDR2 (germline): SGHVS, FNYEAQ. Trimming shortened V by 1 base and J by 4 bases, and 11 bases separated the two germline ends. This CDR3 has 15 amino acids. CDR3 nucleotide sequence: TGTGCCAGCAGCTTAGAGGGTACGATGAATCAGCCCCAGCATTTT. Protein: CASSLEGTMNQPQHF. Combining the CDR3 with reference TRBV7-6 and TRBJ1-5 gives the whole variable domain GAGVSQSPRYKVTKRGQDVALRCDPISGHVSLYWYRQALGQGPEFLTYFNYEAQQDKSGLPNDRFSAERPEGSISTLTIQRTEQRDSAMYRCASSLEGTMNQPQHFGDGTRLSIL.

This chain links TRBV29-1 with TRBJ2-1, with D perhaps assigned TRBD1 or TRBD2 (5 bases each). Germline-derived CDR1 and CDR2 are SQVTM and ANQGSEA. The V and J ends lost 3 bases and 7 bases respectively, with 13 bases between them. The CDR3 covers 13 residues. The CDR3: CSVEGTRQNEQFF. The CDR3, as DNA: TGCAGCGTTGAGGGGACCAGACAGAATGAGCAGTTCTTC.

In DNA, the CDR3 is TGTGCCAGCTCACCTCTGTCTGCCGGGGGCCGGAACGAGCAGTACTTC. Translating it yields CASSPLSAGGRNEQYF. The chain joins TRBV18 to TRBJ2-7; possibly TRBD1 or TRBD2 for D (6 bases each). Germline CDR1 and CDR2: KGHSH and LQKENI. V lost 3 bases, J lost 5 bases, and 20 bases lay in between. The CDR3 length is 16 residues.

This clone was observed once. This chain links TRBV15 with TRBJ2-1, with 12 bases matching TRBD2. The germline V gene has CDR1 LNHNV and CDR2 YYDKDF (reference sequence). The CDR3 is made up of 15 amino acids. J gave up 5 bases and V 7 bases, and 6 bases lay outside the gene matches. The CDR3 nucleotides are TGTGCCACCACCCTCCGACTAGCGGGGGACAATGAGCAGTTCTTC. Protein sequence: CATTLRLAGDNEQFF.

The V gene is TRBV6-5, the J gene TRBJ1-1, with a possible D match to TRBD1 (5 bases). The CDR3 length is 14 residues. The V gene lost 0 bases and the J gene lost 3 bases, with 8 bases spanning the gap. Per germline, CDR1 MNHEY and CDR2 SVGAGI. This chain's CDR3 is CASSYSGGDTEAFF. The CDR3 DNA follows: TGTGCCAGCAGTTACTCTGGGGGGGACACTGAAGCTTTCTTT.

This rearrangement joins TRBV7-8 to TRBJ1-1; 7 bases agree with TRBD1. Germline CDR1 and CDR2: SGHVS and FQNEAQ. With V trimmed by 7 bases and J by 3 bases, 5 bases remained unmatched. This CDR3 comprises 13 residues. CDR3: CASNYDRDTEAFF. DNA of the CDR3: TGTGCCAGCAATTATGACAGGGACACTGAAGCTTTCTTT. The full variable domain, rest sourced from reference TRBV7-8 and TRBJ1-1, is GAGVSQSPRYKVAKRGQDVALRCDPISGHVSLFWYQQALGQGPEFLTYFQNEAQLDKSGLPSDRFFAERPEGSVSTLKIQRTQQEDSAVYLCASNYDRDTEAFFGQGTRLTVV.

The rearrangement uses TRBV6-5 and TRBJ1-5, with D unclear. Trimming removed 0 bases from V and 9 bases from J, with 15 bases in between. The CDR3 consists of 15 residues. Germline V gene sequence: CDR1 MNHEY, CDR2 SVGAGI. CDR3 loop: CASSYSNPDTSPQHF. CDR3 nucleotides: TGTGCCAGCAGTTACTCGAATCCGGATACTTCGCCCCAGCATTTT.

The sample holds a few counts of this clone. The sample contains more than one DNA sequence encoding this CDR3. V is TRBV4-3 and J is TRBJ1-5, with unresolved D. Trimming took 3 bases from V and 0 from J, leaving 3 bases between them. The CDR3 sequence is 13 residues long. Germline V gene data show CDR1 as LGHNA and CDR2 as YSLEER. CDR3 protein: CASSQGSNQPQHF. The CDR3 coding sequence is TGCGCCAGCAGCCAGGGTAGCAATCAGCCCCAGCATTTT.

The gene calls are TRBV30 and TRBJ2-2; D remains ambiguous. CDR3 length equals 14 residues. Germline CDR1 and CDR2: GTSNPN and SVGIG (reference sequence). V lost 0 bases and J 1 base, leaving 6 bases between the germline ends. The CDR3 DNA reads TGTGCCTGGAGTGTACTTATGAACACCGGGGAGCTGTTTTTT. Translation: CAWSVLMNTGELFF.

The CDR3 DNA sequence: TGCAGCGTTCGACAGGGCTTGGACACTGAAGCTTTCTTT. Amino acid sequence: CSVRQGLDTEAFF. The rearrangement joins TRBV29-1 to TRBJ1-1, with 7 positions matching TRBD1. The germline CDR1 and CDR2 sequences are SQVTM and ANQGSEA. Trimming cost V 5 bases and J 3 bases; bases outside gene matches: 6. This CDR3 is built from 13 residues.

The rearrangement uses TRBV29-1 and TRBJ1-2; 12 bases line up with TRBD1. The CDR3 is 17 amino acids. V dropped 3 bases and J dropped 6; count of bases not matched to a gene: 14. Germline assignment: CDR1 SQVTM and CDR2 ANQGSEA. The CDR3 nucleotides read TGCAGCGTTGACCCACCGGCAGGGACAGGGGGCCTCGATGGCTACACCTTC. It yields the protein CSVDPPAGTGGLDGYTF.

This rearrangement joins TRBV27 to TRBJ1-2; no reliable D call. The CDR3 has 14 residues. V was pared by 2 bases and J by 3 bases, with 10 bases between. CDR1 and CDR2 (germline): MNHEY, SMNVEV (reference sequence). Here the CDR3 DNA reads TGTGCCAGCAGTTTAAGAGGTATCGACTATGGCTACACCTTC. Its translation: CASSLRGIDYGYTF.

The chain joins TRBV7-2 to TRBJ2-2; maybe TRBD1 (6 bases). CDR3 length equals 16 residues. V was trimmed by 5 bases and J by 3 bases, leaving 16 bases between them. The germline V gene encodes CDR1 SGHTA and CDR2 FQGNSA. CDR3 in amino acids: CASSDYRALDTGELFF. CDR3 nucleotides: TGTGCCAGCAGCGACTACAGGGCCCTGGACACCGGGGAGCTGTTTTTT.

The chain carries TRBV5-1 and TRBJ2-5; tentative D call: TRBD1 (6 bases). Germline loops: CDR1 SGHRS, CDR2 YFSETQ. CDR3 length: 15 amino acids. V was trimmed by 4 bases and J by 0 bases, leaving 13 bases between them. CDR3 in amino acids: CASSPPGHDQETQYF. The CDR3 nucleotides are TGCGCCAGCAGCCCACCGGGACACGACCAAGAGACCCAGTACTTC.

V is TRBV29-1 and J is TRBJ1-2; D might be TRBD1 (5 bases). This CDR3 is 12 amino acids long. Germline CDR1 and CDR2: SQVTM and ANQGSEA. The germline V and J ends were trimmed by 8 bases and 4 bases, with 14 bases remaining between them. The CDR3 region is CSYGETAYGYTF. The CDR3 nucleotides read TGCAGCTATGGGGAGACAGCCTATGGCTACACCTTC. Full variable domain (rest looked up from reference TRBV29-1 and TRBJ1-2): SAVISQKPSRDICQRGTSLTIQCQVDSQVTMMFWYRQQPGQSLTLIATANQGSEATYESGFVIDKFPISRPNLTFSTLTVSNMSPEDSSIYLCSYGETAYGYTFGSGTRLTVV.

The chain recombines TRBV9 with TRBJ2-7, with a possible D match to TRBD1 (5 bases). Trimming cost V 0 bases and J 2 bases, with 15 bases left between them. CDR3 length: 16 amino acids. Germline V lookup: CDR1 SGDLS, CDR2 YYNGEE. The CDR3 sequence: CASSVGPSSGTYEQYF. The CDR3 region has the DNA TGTGCCAGCAGCGTAGGCCCCTCCTCAGGGACCTACGAGCAGTACTTC.

The chain recombines TRBV20-1 with TRBJ2-7; the match to TRBD1 covers 8 bases. Germline CDR1 DFQATT, CDR2 SNEGSKA (reference sequence). Unmatched junction bases numbered 9, after V lost 6 bases and J lost 11 bases. The CDR3 has 11 amino acids. The CDR3 DNA reads as TGCAGTGCCGGGACAGGATCCGATGAGTACTTC. Its translation is CSAGTGSDEYF.

This clone was seen only a few times. This chain links TRBV30 with TRBJ1-1; 7 bases fit TRBD1. Germline CDR1 and CDR2: GTSNPN and SVGIG (reference sequence). The CDR3 sequence is 14 residues long. The trim removed 1 base at V and 5 bases at J, leaving 7 bases unmatched. CDR3 amino acids: CAWSGVSGGTEAFF. The CDR3 DNA reads TGTGCCTGGAGTGGTGTGTCAGGGGGAACTGAAGCTTTCTTT.

The chain recombines TRBV6-1 with TRBJ2-7; no clear D gene. The CDR3 has 14 residues. The V gene's germline CDR1 is MNHNS and CDR2 SASEGT. V lost 3 bases, J lost 5 bases, and 14 bases lay in between. CDR3 nucleotides: TGTGCCAGCAGTGATGGGCAGTTTCGGAACGAGCAGTACTTC. Translation: CASSDGQFRNEQYF.

The chain is built from TRBV6-5 and TRBJ1-2; 10 bases agree with TRBD1. The CDR3 has 13 amino acids. The V gene end was trimmed by 0 bases and the J gene end by 10 bases; junction bases not matched to a gene: 2. CDR1 is MNHEY and CDR2 is SVGAGI in the germline V gene. The CDR3 DNA reads TGTGCCAGCAGTTACTCGACAGGGGGCGACTACACCTTC. Its translation: CASSYSTGGDYTF.

This clone has more than one count but fewer than ten. The CDR3 DNA follows: TGTGCCAGCAGCTACATGAGGAACTATGGCTACACCTTC. As protein: CASSYMRNYGYTF. The chain links TRBV7-2 to TRBJ1-2; D is unresolved. Between the trimmed V and J ends, which lost 4 bases and 2 bases, there was a span of 8 bases. The length of the CDR3 is 13 residues. Germline V gene sequence: CDR1 SGHTA, CDR2 FQGNSA.

The rearrangement uses TRBV30 and TRBJ1-6; D not resolved. There are 13 residues in the CDR3. V was pared by 6 bases and J by 10 bases, with 16 bases between. Germline CDR1 GTSNPN, CDR2 SVGIG (reference sequence). CDR3 residues: CACRQEPESPLHF. CDR3 bases: TGTGCCTGTAGACAAGAGCCAGAATCACCCCTCCACTTT. Complete variable domain (other parts from reference TRBV30 and TRBJ1-6): SQTIHQWPATLVQPVGSPLSLECTVEGTSNPNLYWYRQAAGRGLQLLFYSVGIGQISSEVPQNLSASRPQDRQFILSSKKLLLSDSGFYLCACRQEPESPLHFGNGTRLTVT.

This clone was detected only once. This sequence joins TRBV29-1 and TRBJ1-2, with a tentative D call TRBD1 (5 bases). Trimming removed 6 bases from V and 5 bases from J, with 13 bases in between. The germline V gene has CDR1 SQVTM and CDR2 ANQGSEA. This CDR3 is 12 amino acids long. The CDR3 DNA reads as TGCAGCGTCGAGGGGCGGAAGTATGGCTACACCTTC. The encoded protein is CSVEGRKYGYTF.

For the CDR3, the DNA is TGCAGCGCTGACAGGGGGACGGTGGATACGCAGTATTTT. It codes for CSADRGTVDTQYF. This chain connects TRBV29-1 to TRBJ2-3; 9 bases line up with TRBD1. This CDR3 comprises 13 residues. V trimming: 7 bases; J trimming: 6 bases; junction bases outside the gene matches: 8. The germline CDR1 and CDR2 sequences are SQVTM and ANQGSEA.

Only a few counts were recorded for this clone. This chain's CDR3 is CASSGQGRSYEQYF. CDR3 coding DNA: TGTGCCAGTAGTGGGCAGGGCAGGTCCTACGAGCAGTACTTC. The V and J genes are TRBV19 and TRBJ2-7, with D maybe TRBD1 (5 bases). Per the germline V gene, CDR1 is LNHDA and CDR2 is SQIVND (reference sequence). This CDR3 spans 14 amino acids. The V gene lost 5 bases and the J gene lost 1 base, with 12 bases spanning the gap.

This clone appeared once. V usage is TRBV7-2 and J usage is TRBJ1-5; TRBD1 matches 7 bases. CDR3 size: 13 residues. Per the germline V gene, CDR1 is SGHTA and CDR2 is FQGNSA. The trim removed 5 bases at V and 4 bases at J, leaving 2 bases unmatched. For the CDR3, the DNA is TGTGCCAGCAGCATACAGGGGAATCAGCCCCAGCATTTT. Translating it yields CASSIQGNQPQHF.

The chain recombines TRBV6-5 with TRBJ2-1, with no clear D. There are 15 residues in the CDR3. The germline CDR1 and CDR2 sequences are MNHEY and SVGAGI. V shed 6 bases and J shed 6 bases, with 18 bases lying between them. The CDR3 loop reads CASSLSRVRGNEQFF. The CDR3 DNA is TGTGCCAGCAGCCTCTCGCGCGTAAGAGGCAATGAGCAGTTCTTC.

The genes are TRBV30 and TRBJ2-1; 9 bases match TRBD2. V dropped 3 bases and J dropped 4; count of bases not matched to a gene: 10. CDR1 is GTSNPN and CDR2 is SVGIG in the germline V gene (reference sequence). The CDR3 has 16 amino acids. For the CDR3, the DNA is TGTGCCTGGAGCCAGCGGCTGCGGGGGGGATACAATGAGCAGTTCTTC. Protein: CAWSQRLRGGYNEQFF.